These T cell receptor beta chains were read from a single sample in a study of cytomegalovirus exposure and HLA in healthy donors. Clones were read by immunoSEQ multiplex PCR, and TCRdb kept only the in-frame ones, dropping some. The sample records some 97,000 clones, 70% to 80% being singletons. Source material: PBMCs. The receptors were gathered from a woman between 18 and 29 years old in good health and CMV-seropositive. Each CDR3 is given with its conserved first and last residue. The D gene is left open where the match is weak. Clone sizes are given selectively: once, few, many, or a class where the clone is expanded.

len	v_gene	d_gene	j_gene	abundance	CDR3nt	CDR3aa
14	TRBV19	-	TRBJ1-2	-	TGTGCCAGTAGTACAGGGGACGGGTACTATGGCTACACCTTC	CASSTGDGYYGYTF
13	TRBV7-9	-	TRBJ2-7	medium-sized	TGTGCCAGCAATGGGGACACCGCCTACGAGCAGTACTTC	CASNGDTAYEQYF
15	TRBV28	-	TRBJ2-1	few	TGTGCCAGCAGTCAACCCCCACTACCATACAATGAGCAGTTCTTC	CASSQPPLPYNEQFF
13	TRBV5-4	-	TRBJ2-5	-	TGTGCCAGCAGCTTACAGGGTCAAGAGACCCAGTACTTC	CASSLQGQETQYF
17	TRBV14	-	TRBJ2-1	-	TGTGCCAGCAGCCAAGATTGGCCCTCCAGCTCCTACAATGAGCAGTTCTTC	CASSQDWPSSSYNEQFF
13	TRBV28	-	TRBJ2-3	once	TGTGCCAGCACGGGGGTCAGTCAAGATACGCAGTATTTT	CASTGVSQDTQYF
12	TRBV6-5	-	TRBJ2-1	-	TGTGCCAGCAGTGACAGTTACAATGAGCAGTTCTTC	CASSDSYNEQFF
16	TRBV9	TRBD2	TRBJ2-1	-	TGTGCCAGCAGCAGCTCCGGGACTAGCCAGTGGAATGAGCAGTTCTTC	CASSSSGTSQWNEQFF
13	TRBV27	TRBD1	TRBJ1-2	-	TGTGCCAGCAGCGCAGGGGGGAACTATGGCTACACCTTC	CASSAGGNYGYTF
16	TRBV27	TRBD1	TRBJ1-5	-	TGTGCCAGCAGTCTCCCCCGGGACAGGGGTAATCAGCCCCAGCATTTT	CASSLPRDRGNQPQHF
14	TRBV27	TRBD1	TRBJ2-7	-	TGTGCCAGCAGTTTAAGACAGGGGAATGGGGAGCAGTACTTC	CASSLRQGNGEQYF